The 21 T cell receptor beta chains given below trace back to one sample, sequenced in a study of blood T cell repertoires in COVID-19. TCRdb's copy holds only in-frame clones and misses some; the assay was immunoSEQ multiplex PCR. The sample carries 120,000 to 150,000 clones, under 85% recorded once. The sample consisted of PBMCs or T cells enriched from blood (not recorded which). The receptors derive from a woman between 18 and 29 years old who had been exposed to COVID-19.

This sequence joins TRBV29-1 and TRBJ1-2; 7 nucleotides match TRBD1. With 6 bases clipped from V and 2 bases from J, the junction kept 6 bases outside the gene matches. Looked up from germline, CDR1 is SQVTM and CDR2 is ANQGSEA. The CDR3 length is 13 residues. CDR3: CSVGQLDNYGYTF. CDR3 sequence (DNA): TGCAGCGTGGGACAGCTCGACAACTATGGCTACACCTTC.

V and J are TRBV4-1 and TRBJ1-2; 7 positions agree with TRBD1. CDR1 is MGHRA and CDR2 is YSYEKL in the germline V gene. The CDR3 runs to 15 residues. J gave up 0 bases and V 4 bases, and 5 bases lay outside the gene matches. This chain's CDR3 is CASSPGTVPNYGYTF. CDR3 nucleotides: TGCGCCAGCAGCCCAGGGACAGTCCCTAACTATGGCTACACCTTC.

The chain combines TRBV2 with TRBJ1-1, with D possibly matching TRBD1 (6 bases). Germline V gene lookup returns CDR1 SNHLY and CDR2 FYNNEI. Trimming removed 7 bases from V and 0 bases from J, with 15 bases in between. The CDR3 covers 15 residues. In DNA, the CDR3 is TGTGCCAGCACCAACACGGGACACATGAACACTGAAGCTTTCTTT. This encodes CASTNTGHMNTEAFF. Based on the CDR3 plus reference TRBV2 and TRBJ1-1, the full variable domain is EPEVTQTPSHQVTQMGQEVILRCVPISNHLYFYWYRQILGQKVEFLVSFYNNEISEKSEIFDDQFSVERPDGSNFTLKIRSTKLEDSAMYFCASTNTGHMNTEAFFGQGTRLTVV.

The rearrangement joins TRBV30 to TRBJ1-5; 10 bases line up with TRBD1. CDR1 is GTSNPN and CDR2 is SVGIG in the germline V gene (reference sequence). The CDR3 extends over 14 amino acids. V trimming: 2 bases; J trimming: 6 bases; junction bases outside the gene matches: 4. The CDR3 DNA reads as TGTGCCTGGAGTTGGGACAGGGGAACTCAGCCCCAGCATTTT. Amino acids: CAWSWDRGTQPQHF.

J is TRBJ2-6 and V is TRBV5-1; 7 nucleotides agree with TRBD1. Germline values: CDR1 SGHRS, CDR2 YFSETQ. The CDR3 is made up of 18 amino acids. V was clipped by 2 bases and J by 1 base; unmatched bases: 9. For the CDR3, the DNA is TGCGCCAGCAGCTTTAGACAGGGTTCCCATTCTGGGGCCAACGTCCTGACTTTC. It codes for CASSFRQGSHSGANVLTF.

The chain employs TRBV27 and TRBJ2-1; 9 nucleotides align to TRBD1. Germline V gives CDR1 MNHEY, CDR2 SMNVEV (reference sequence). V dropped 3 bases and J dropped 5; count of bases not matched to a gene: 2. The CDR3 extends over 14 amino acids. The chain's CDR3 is CASSLGDRDNEQFF. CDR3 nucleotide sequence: TGTGCCAGCAGTTTGGGGGACAGGGACAATGAGCAGTTCTTC.

Here the CDR3 DNA reads TGTGCCGTGCAACCTAGCGGGAGGACAGATACGCAGTATTTT. This gives the protein CAVQPSGRTDTQYF. This chain connects TRBV3-1 (or the pseudogene TRBV3-2) to TRBJ2-3; 11 nucleotides align to TRBD2. The CDR3 runs to 14 residues. J gave up 3 bases and V 11 bases, and 7 bases lay outside the gene matches. CDR1 and CDR2 (germline): LGHDT, YNNKEL (reference sequence).

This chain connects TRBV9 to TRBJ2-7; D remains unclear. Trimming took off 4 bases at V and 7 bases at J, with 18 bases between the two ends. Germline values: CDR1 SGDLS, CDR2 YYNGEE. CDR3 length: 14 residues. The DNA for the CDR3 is TGTGCCAGCAGCTCCAGCCACATCTCAGCGGAGCAGTACTTC. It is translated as CASSSSHISAEQYF.

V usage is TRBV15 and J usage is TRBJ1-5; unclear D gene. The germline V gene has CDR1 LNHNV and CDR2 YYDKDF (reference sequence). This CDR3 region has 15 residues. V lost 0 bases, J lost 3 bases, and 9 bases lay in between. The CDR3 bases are TGTGCCACCAGCAGAGATCCCGGTAACAATCAGCCCCAGCATTTT. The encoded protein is CATSRDPGNNQPQHF.

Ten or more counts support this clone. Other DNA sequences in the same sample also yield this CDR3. The CDR3 bases are TGTGCCAGCAGCCTTAGCGGGAGTATAAACACCGGGGAGCTGTTTTTT. It translates to CASSLSGSINTGELFF. The chain employs TRBV5-5 and TRBJ2-2, with 9 bases that match TRBD2. The CDR3 length is 16 residues. Germline V gene lookup returns CDR1 SGHKS and CDR2 YYEKEE (reference sequence). The V gene end was trimmed by 4 bases and the J gene end by 2 bases; junction bases not matched to a gene: 6.

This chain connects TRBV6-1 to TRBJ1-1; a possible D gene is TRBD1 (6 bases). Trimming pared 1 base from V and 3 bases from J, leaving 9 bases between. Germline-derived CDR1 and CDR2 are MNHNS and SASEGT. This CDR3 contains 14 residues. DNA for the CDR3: TGTGCCAGCAGTGAAGGAGGGGGGGACACTGAAGCTTTCTTT. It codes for CASSEGGGDTEAFF.

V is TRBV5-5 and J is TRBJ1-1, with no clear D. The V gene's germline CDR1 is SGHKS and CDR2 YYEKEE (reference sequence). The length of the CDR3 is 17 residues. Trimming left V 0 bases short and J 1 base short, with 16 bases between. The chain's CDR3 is CASSLVTFGEQNTEAFF. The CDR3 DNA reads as TGTGCCAGCAGCTTGGTAACATTTGGGGAGCAGAACACTGAAGCTTTCTTT.

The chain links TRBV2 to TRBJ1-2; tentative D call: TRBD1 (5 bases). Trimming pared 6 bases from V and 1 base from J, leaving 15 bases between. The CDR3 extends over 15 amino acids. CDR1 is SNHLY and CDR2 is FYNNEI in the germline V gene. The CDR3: CASRGGTSFNYGYTF. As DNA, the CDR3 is TGTGCCAGCAGGGGGGGAACTTCATTTAACTATGGCTACACCTTC.

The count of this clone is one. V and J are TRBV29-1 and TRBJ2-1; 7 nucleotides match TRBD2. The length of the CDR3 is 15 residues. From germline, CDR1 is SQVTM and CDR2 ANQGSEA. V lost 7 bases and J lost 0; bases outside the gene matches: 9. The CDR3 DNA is TGCAGCGCTCTTAGCGGGTACCCCTCCTACAATGAGCAGTTCTTC. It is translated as CSALSGYPSYNEQFF.

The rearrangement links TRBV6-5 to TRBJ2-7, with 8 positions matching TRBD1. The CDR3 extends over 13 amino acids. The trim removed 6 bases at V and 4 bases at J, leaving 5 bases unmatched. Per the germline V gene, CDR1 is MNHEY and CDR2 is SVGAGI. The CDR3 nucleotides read TGTGCCAGCAGCCCGGACAGGGTTTACGAGCAGTACTTC. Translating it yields CASSPDRVYEQYF.

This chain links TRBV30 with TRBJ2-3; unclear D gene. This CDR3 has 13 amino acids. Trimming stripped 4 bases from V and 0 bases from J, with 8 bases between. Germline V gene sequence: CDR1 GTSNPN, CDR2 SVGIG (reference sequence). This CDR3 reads CAWTGSSTDTQYF. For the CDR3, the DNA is TGTGCCTGGACAGGCTCTAGCACAGATACGCAGTATTTT.

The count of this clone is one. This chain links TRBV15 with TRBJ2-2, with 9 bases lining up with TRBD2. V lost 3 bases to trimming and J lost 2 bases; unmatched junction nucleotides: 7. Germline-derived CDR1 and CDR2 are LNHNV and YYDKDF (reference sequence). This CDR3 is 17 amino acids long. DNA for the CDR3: TGTGCCACCAGCAGGGTAGCGGGAGTGATTAACACCGGGGAGCTGTTTTTT. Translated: CATSRVAGVINTGELFF.

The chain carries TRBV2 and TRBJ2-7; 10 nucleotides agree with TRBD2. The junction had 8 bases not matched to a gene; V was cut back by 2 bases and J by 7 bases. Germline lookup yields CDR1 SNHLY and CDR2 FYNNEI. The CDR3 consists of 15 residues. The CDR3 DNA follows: TGTGCCAGCAGTGAAAGGCTAGCGGGAGTTCGAGAGCAGTACTTC. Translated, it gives CASSERLAGVREQYF. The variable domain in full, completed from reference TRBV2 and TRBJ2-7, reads EPEVTQTPSHQVTQMGQEVILRCVPISNHLYFYWYRQILGQKVEFLVSFYNNEISEKSEIFDDQFSVERPDGSNFTLKIRSTKLEDSAMYFCASSERLAGVREQYFGPGTRLTVT.

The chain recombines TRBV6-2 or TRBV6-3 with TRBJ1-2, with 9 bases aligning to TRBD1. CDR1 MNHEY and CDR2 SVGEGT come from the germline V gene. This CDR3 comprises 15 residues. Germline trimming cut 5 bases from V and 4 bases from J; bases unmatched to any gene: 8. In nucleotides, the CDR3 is TGTGCCAGCAGTGACTGGACAGGGGAAGGCTATGGCTACACCTTC. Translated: CASSDWTGEGYGYTF.

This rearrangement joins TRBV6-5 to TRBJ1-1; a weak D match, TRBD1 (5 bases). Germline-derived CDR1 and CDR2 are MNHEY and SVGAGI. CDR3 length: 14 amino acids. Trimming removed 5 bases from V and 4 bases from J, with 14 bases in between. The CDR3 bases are TGTGCCAGCAGTCCCCCGGGGGAGAGCACTGAAGCTTTCTTT. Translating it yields CASSPPGESTEAFF.

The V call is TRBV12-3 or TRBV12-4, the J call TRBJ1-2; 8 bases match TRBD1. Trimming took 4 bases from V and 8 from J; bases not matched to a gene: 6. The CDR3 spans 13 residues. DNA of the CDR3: TGTGCCAGCAGTTCTACAGGGGGGAGGGGCTACACCTTC. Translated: CASSSTGGRGYTF.